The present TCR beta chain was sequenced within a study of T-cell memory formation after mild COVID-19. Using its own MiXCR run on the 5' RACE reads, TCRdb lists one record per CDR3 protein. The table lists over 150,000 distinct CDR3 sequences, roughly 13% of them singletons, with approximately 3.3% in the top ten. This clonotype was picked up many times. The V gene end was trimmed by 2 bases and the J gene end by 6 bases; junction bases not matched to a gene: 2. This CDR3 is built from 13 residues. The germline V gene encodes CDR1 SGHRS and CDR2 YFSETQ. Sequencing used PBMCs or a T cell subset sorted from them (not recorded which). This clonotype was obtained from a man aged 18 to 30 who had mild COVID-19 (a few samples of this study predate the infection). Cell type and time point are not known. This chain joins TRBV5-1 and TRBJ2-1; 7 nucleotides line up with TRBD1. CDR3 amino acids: CASSFDRANEQFF. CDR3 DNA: TGCGCCAGCAGCTTCGACAGGGCCAATGAGCAGTTCTTC.